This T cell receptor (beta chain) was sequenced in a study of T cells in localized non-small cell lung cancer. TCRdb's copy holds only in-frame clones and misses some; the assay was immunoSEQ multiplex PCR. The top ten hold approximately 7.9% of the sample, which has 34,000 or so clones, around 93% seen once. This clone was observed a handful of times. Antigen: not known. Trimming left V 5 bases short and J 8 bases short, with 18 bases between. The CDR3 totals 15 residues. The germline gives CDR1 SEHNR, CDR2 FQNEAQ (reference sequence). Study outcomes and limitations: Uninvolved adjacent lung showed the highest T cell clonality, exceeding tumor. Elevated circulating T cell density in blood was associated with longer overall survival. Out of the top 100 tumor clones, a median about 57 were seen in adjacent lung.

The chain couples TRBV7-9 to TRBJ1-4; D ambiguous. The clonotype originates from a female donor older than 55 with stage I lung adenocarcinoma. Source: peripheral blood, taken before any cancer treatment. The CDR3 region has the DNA TGTGCCAGCAGCAGCGGGTCGCAAAAGCGGGAAAAACTGTTTTTT. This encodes CASSSGSQKREKLFF.